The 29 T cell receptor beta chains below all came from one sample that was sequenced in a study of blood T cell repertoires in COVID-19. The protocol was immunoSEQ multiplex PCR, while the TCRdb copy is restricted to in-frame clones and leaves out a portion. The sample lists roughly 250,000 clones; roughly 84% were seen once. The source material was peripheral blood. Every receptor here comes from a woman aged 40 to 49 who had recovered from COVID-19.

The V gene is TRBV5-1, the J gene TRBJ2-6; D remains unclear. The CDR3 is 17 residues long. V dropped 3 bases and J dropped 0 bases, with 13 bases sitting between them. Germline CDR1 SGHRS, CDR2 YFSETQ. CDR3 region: CASSSQVTGSGANVLTF. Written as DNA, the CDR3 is TGCGCCAGCAGCTCGCAGGTTACTGGCTCTGGGGCCAACGTCCTGACTTTC. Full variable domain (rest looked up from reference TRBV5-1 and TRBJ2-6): KAGVTQTPRYLIKTRGQQVTLSCSPISGHRSVSWYQQTPGQGLQFLFEYFSETQRNKGNFPGRFSGRQFSNSRSEMNVSTLELGDSALYLCASSSQVTGSGANVLTFGAGSRLTVL.

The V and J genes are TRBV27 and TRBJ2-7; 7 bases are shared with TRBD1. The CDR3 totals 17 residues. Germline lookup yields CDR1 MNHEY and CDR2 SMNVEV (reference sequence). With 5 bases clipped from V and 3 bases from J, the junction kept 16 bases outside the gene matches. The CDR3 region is CASSLSLRDRRDYEQYF. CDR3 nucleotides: TGTGCCAGCAGTCTAAGCCTCCGGGACAGAAGAGACTACGAGCAGTACTTC.

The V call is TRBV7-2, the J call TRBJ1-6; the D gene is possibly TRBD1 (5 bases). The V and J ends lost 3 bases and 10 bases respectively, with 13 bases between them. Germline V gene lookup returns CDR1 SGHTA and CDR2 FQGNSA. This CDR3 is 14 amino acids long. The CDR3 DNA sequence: TGTGCCAGCAGCTTTGGGGCCCGAGGCTCACCCCTCCACTTT. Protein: CASSFGARGSPLHF.

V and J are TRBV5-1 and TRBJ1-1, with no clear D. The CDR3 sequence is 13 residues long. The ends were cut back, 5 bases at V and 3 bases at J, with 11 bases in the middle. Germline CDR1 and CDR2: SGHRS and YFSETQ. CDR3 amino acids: CASRLRLDTEAFF. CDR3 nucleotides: TGCGCCAGCAGATTGCGGTTAGACACTGAAGCTTTCTTT.

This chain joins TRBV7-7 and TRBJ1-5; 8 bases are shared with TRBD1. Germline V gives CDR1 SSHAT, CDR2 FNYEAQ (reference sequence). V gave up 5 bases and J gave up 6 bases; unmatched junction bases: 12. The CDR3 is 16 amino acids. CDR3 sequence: CASSTSDRGPTQPQHF. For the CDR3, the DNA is TGTGCCAGCAGCACGTCCGACAGGGGCCCCACTCAGCCCCAGCATTTT.

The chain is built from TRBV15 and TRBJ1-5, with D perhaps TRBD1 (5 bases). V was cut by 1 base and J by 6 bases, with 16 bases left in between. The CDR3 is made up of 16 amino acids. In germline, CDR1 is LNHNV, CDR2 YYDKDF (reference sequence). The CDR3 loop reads CATSRAFLGRGQPQHF. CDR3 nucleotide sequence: TGTGCCACCAGCAGAGCCTTCTTGGGGAGGGGTCAGCCCCAGCATTTT.

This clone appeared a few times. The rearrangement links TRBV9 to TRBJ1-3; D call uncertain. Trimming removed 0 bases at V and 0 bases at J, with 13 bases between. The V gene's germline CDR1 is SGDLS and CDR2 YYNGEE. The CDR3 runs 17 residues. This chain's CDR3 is CASSVATYPGSGNTIYF. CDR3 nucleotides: TGTGCCAGCAGCGTAGCCACTTATCCTGGCTCTGGAAACACCATATATTTT. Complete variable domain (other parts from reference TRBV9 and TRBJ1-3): DSGVTQTPKHLITATGQRVTLRCSPRSGDLSVYWYQQSLDQGLQFLIQYYNGEERAKGNILERFSAQQFPDLHSELNLSSLELGDSALYFCASSVATYPGSGNTIYFGEGSWLTVV.

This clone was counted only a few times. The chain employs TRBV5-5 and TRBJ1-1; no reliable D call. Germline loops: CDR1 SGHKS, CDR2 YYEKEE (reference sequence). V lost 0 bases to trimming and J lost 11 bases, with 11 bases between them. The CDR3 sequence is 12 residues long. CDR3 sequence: CASSLALDFAFF. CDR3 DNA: TGTGCCAGCAGCTTGGCCCTCGACTTCGCTTTCTTT.

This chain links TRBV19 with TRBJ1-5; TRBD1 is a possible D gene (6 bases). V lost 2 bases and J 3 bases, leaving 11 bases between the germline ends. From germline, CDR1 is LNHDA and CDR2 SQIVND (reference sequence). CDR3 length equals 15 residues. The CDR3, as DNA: TGTGCCAGTAGTATATCCGGGACATACAATCAGCCCCAGCATTTT. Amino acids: CASSISGTYNQPQHF.

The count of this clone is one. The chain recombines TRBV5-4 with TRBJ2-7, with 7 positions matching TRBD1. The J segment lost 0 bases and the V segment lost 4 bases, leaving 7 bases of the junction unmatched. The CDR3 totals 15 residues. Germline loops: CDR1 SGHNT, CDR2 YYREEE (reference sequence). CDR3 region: CASSIHRDSSYEQYF. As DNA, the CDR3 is TGTGCCAGCAGCATTCACCGGGACAGCTCCTACGAGCAGTACTTC.

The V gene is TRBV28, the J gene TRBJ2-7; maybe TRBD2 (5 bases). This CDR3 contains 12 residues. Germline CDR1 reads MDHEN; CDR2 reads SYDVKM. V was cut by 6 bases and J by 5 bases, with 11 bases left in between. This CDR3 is CASRSGYHEQYF. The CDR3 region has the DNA TGTGCCAGCAGATCGGGGTACCACGAGCAGTACTTC. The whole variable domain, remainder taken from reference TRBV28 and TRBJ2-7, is DVKVTQSSRYLVKRTGEKVFLECVQDMDHENMFWYRQDPGLGLRLIYFSYDVKMKEKGDIPEGYSVSREKKERFSLILESASTNQTSMYLCASRSGYHEQYFGPGTRLTVT.

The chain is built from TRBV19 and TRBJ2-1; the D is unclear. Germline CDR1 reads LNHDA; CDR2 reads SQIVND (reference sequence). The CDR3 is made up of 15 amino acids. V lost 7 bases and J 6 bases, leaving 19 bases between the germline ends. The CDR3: CASTPGERVANEQFF. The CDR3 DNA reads TGTGCCAGTACCCCTGGAGAGCGAGTAGCCAATGAGCAGTTCTTC.

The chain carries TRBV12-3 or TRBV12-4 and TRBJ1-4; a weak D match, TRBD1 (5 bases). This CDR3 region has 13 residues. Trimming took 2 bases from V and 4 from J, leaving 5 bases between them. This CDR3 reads CASSLQGNEKLFF. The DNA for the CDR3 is TGTGCCAGCAGTTTACAGGGTAATGAAAAACTGTTTTTT.

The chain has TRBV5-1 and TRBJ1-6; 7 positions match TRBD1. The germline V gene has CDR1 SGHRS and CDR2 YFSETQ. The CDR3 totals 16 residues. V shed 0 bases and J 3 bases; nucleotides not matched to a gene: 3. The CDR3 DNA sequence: TGCGCCAGCAGCTTGGCGGGACAGCGCTATAATTCACCCCTCCACTTT. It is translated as CASSLAGQRYNSPLHF.

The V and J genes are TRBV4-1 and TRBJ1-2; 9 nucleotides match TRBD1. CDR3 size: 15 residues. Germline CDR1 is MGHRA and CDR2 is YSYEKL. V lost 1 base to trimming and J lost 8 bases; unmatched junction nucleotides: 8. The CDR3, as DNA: TGCGCCAGCAGCCAAGTCACAGGGGGCTCCGTAGGCTACACCTTC. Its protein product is CASSQVTGGSVGYTF.

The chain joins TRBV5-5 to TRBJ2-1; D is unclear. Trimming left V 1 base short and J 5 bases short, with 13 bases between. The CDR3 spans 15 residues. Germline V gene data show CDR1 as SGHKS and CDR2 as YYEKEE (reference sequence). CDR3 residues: CASSLHAQKNNEQFF. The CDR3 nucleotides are TGTGCCAGCAGCTTGCACGCACAGAAAAACAATGAGCAGTTCTTC.

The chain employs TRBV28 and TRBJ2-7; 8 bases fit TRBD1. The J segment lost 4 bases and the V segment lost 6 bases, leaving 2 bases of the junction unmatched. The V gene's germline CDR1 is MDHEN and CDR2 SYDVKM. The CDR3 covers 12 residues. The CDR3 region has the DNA TGTGCCAGCAGCAGGACAGGGTACGAGCAGTACTTC. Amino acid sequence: CASSRTGYEQYF.

CDR3 DNA sequence: TGTGCCAGCAGCTCGGACATCCGCGGTCCCACGGCCCAGCATTTT. Translated, it gives CASSSDIRGPTAQHF. The V call is TRBV7-9, the J call TRBJ1-5; possibly TRBD1 for D (5 bases). The CDR3 has 15 amino acids. Germline loops: CDR1 SEHNR, CDR2 FQNEAQ (reference sequence). V lost 4 bases to trimming and J lost 11 bases, with 21 bases between them.

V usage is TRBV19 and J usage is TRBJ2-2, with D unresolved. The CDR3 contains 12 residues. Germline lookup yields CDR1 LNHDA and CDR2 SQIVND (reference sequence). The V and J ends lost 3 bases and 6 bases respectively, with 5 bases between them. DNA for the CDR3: TGTGCCAGTAGTATCGGTCCCGGGGAGCTGTTTTTT. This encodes CASSIGPGELFF.

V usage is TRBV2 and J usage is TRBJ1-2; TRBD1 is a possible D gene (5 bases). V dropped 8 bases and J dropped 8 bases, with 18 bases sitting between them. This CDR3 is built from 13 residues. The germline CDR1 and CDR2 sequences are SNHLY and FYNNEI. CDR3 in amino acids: CASEPQGLRGYTF. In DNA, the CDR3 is TGTGCCAGCGAACCCCAGGGACTCCGCGGCTACACCTTC.

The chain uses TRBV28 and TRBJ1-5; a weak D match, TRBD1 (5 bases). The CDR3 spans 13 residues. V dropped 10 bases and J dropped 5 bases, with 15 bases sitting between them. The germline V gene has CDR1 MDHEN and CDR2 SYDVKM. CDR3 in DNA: TGTGCCACGAGGCCGGGGGGAGATCAGCCCCAGCATTTT. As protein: CATRPGGDQPQHF.

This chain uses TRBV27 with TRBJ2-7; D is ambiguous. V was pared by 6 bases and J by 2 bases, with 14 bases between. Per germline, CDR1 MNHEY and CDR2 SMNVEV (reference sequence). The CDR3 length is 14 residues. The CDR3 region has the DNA TGTGCCAGCAGCTATTTTGGGCCCCCCTACGAGCAGTACTTC. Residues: CASSYFGPPYEQYF.

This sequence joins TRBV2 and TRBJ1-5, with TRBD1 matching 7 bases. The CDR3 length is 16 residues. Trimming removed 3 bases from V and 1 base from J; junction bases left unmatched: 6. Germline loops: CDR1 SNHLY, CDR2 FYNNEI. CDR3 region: CASSDRTGGSNQPQHF. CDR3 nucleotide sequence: TGTGCCAGCAGTGACAGGACAGGAGGGAGCAATCAGCCCCAGCATTTT.

CDR3 loop: CAISGQGIYSPLHF. In DNA, the CDR3 is TGTGCCATCAGTGGACAGGGGATATATTCACCCCTCCACTTT. The chain links TRBV10-3 to TRBJ1-6; the match to TRBD1 covers 8 bases. The V gene end was trimmed by 4 bases and the J gene end by 8 bases; junction bases not matched to a gene: 4. The length of the CDR3 is 14 residues. Germline V gene lookup returns CDR1 ENHRY and CDR2 SYGVKD.

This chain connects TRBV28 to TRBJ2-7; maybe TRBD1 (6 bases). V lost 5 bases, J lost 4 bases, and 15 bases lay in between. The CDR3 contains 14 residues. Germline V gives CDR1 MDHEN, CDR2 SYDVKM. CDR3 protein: CASSPIQDRYEQYF. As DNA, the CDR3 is TGTGCCAGCAGTCCCATACAGGACAGATACGAGCAGTACTTC. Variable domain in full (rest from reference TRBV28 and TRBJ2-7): DVKVTQSSRYLVKRTGEKVFLECVQDMDHENMFWYRQDPGLGLRLIYFSYDVKMKEKGDIPEGYSVSREKKERFSLILESASTNQTSMYLCASSPIQDRYEQYFGPGTRLTVT.

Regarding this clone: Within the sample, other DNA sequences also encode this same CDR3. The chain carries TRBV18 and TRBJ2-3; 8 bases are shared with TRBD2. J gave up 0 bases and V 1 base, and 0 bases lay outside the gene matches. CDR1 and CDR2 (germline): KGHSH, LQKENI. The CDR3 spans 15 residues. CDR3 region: CASSPLAGSTDTQYF. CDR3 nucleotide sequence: TGTGCCAGCTCACCACTAGCGGGGAGCACAGATACGCAGTATTTT.

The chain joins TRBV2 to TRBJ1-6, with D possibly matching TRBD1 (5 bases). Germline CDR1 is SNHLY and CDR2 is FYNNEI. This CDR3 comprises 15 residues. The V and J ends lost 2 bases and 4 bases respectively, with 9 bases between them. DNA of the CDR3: TGTGCCAGCAGTGAAACGGGGGGTTATAATTCACCCCTCCACTTT. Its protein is CASSETGGYNSPLHF.

The CDR3: CASRQAGQGAEKLFF. In DNA, the CDR3 is TGTGCCAGCCGCCAAGCGGGACAGGGGGCTGAAAAACTGTTTTTT. The V call is TRBV6-6, the J call TRBJ1-4; 12 bases map to TRBD1. With V trimmed by 8 bases and J by 7 bases, 8 bases remained unmatched. The CDR3 contains 15 residues. CDR1 is MNHNY and CDR2 is SVGAGI in the germline V gene (reference sequence).

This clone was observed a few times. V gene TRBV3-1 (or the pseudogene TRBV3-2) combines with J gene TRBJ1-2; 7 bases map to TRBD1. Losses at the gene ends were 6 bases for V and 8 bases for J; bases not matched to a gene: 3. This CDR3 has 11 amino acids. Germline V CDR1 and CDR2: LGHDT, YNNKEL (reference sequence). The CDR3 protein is CASRQGGGYTF. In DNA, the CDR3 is TGTGCCAGCAGGCAGGGGGGCGGCTACACCTTC.